These 9 T cell receptor beta chains came from one sample sequenced in a study of PD-L1 blockade in urothelial cancer. The data were produced by immunoSEQ multiplex PCR, yet TCRdb's version contains in-frame clones alone and is incomplete. The data hold 60,000 to 75,000 clones, with approximately 86% observed a single time. Indicated time point: pretreatment peripheral blood. Sequencing used PBMCs, obtained around atezolizumab (anti-PD-L1) treatment. These receptors were obtained from a man aged 60 to 69 with urothelial cancer.

The rearrangement links TRBV11-2 to TRBJ2-7; 8 bases fit TRBD2. Per the germline V gene, CDR1 is SGHAT and CDR2 is FQNNGV. With 1 base clipped from V and 4 bases from J, the junction kept 6 bases outside the gene matches. The CDR3 is 15 residues long. CDR3 DNA sequence: TGTGCCAGCAGCTTAGCCTGGACTAGCTGGTACGAGCAGTACTTC. Amino acid sequence: CASSLAWTSWYEQYF.

CDR3 in DNA: TGCGCCAGCAGCCAAGAGGGGGCCGGGGAAGAGACCCAGTACTTC. Translation: CASSQEGAGEETQYF. V usage is TRBV4-3 and J usage is TRBJ2-5; the D gene is possibly TRBD1 (6 bases). The V gene's germline CDR1 is LGHNA and CDR2 YSLEER. The CDR3 has 15 amino acids. Trimming stripped 0 bases from V and 3 bases from J, with 11 bases between.

The rearrangement links TRBV19 to TRBJ2-4, with D possibly being TRBD1 (6 bases). CDR3 length: 13 amino acids. Germline V CDR1 and CDR2: LNHDA, SQIVND (reference sequence). Trimming pared 4 bases from V and 8 bases from J, leaving 12 bases between. The chain's CDR3 is CASSRTEADIQYF. CDR3 DNA: TGTGCCAGTAGTAGGACAGAGGCGGACATTCAGTACTTC.

V is TRBV4-1 and J is TRBJ2-5; the match to TRBD2 covers 9 bases. In germline, CDR1 is MGHRA, CDR2 YSYEKL. V was pared by 4 bases and J by 2 bases, with 17 bases of the junction left unmatched. CDR3 length: 19 amino acids. The CDR3, as DNA: TGCGCCAGCAGCCGCCCCTCTGGCGGGGGGGCCGACCTACAAGAGACCCAGTACTTC. Residues: CASSRPSGGGADLQETQYF.

The sample holds one count of this clone. The rearrangement uses TRBV11-2 and TRBJ1-3; possibly TRBD1 for D (6 bases). The CDR3 length is 14 residues. CDR1 and CDR2 (germline): SGHAT, FQNNGV. Deletions cut 5 bases from V and 4 bases from J, with 12 bases between. The CDR3 loop reads CASSPDRSGNTIYF. The CDR3 nucleotides are TGTGCCAGCAGCCCCGACAGGTCAGGAAACACCATATATTTT. Full variable domain (remainder filled in from reference TRBV11-2 and TRBJ1-3): EAGVAQSPRYKIIEKRQSVAFWCNPISGHATLYWYQQILGQGPKLLIQFQNNGVVDDSQLPKDRFSAERLKGVDSTLKIQPAKLEDSAVYLCASSPDRSGNTIYFGEGSWLTVV.

The J gene is TRBJ2-7, the V gene TRBV19; 7 bases match TRBD2. Trimming cost V 6 bases and J 0 bases; bases outside gene matches: 5. Germline CDR1 and CDR2: LNHDA and SQIVND (reference sequence). This CDR3 spans 14 amino acids. The CDR3 nucleotides read TGTGCCAGTAGCTCCGGGAGGAGCTCCTACGAGCAGTACTTC. It is translated as CASSSGRSSYEQYF.

The chain carries TRBV29-1 and TRBJ1-1, with D maybe TRBD1 (6 bases). Germline V lookup: CDR1 SQVTM, CDR2 ANQGSEA. The CDR3 runs to 13 residues. Trimming cost V 6 bases and J 4 bases, with 15 bases left between them. The CDR3 sequence is CSVQGPVGTEAFF. CDR3 bases: TGCAGCGTACAGGGTCCCGTGGGCACTGAAGCTTTCTTT.

The genes are TRBV19 and TRBJ2-3; 8 bases agree with TRBD1. The CDR3 is 16 amino acids. The germline CDR1 and CDR2 sequences are LNHDA and SQIVND (reference sequence). The J segment lost 0 bases and the V segment lost 5 bases, leaving 7 bases of the junction unmatched. CDR3 sequence: CASSPNRQGSTDTQYF. As DNA, the CDR3 is TGTGCCAGTAGTCCCAATCGACAGGGGAGCACAGATACGCAGTATTTT. The entire variable domain, with the rest obtained from reference TRBV19 and TRBJ2-3, is as follows: DGGITQSPKYLFRKEGQNVTLSCEQNLNHDAMYWYRQDPGQGLRLIYYSQIVNDFQKGDIAEGYSVSREKKESFPLTVTSAQKNPTAFYLCASSPNRQGSTDTQYFGPGTRLTVL.

The V call is TRBV7-2, the J call TRBJ1-6; D uncertain. The CDR3 has 14 amino acids. Per germline, CDR1 SGHTA and CDR2 FQGNSA. V was shortened by 3 bases and J by 10 bases, with 13 bases between the two germline ends. The CDR3 protein is CASSFYGEGSPLHF. CDR3 coding DNA: TGTGCCAGCAGCTTTTACGGGGAAGGGTCACCCCTCCACTTT.